This T cell receptor beta chain was sequenced for a study of T cells in Graves' hyperthyroidism and ophthalmopathy. There are many counts of this clonotype. Germline CDR1 reads GTSNPN; CDR2 reads SVGIG (reference sequence). V lost 1 base and J lost 1, with 13 bases in between. This CDR3 has 15 amino acids. Pregnant or lactating patients were excluded, as were those with uncontrolled infection or other autoimmune disease. Predating any ophthalmopathy symptoms, the blood sample was taken at first hyperthyroidism diagnosis. Fresh peripheral blood, around 10 ml, yielded the PBMCs. Researchers amplified the TCR beta CDR3 regions from RNA transcripts. The primer set for the first-round RT-PCR of the TCR CDR3 was HTBI. TCRdb redid the calling of the multiplex PCR reads with MiXCR, one entry per CDR3 protein. Of fewer than 900,000 distinct CDR3 sequences listed, roughly a sixth were seen once; the top ten hold 16%.

The source is a woman between 45 and 65 years old with Graves' hyperthyroidism that later progressed to Graves' ophthalmopathy. The sequenced sample consisted of blood. The rearrangement uses TRBV30 and TRBJ1-2; D is unclear. CDR3 coding DNA: TGTGCCTGGAGTGATCTACTCAGTATTAACTATGGCTACACCTTC. Translation gives CAWSDLLSINYGYTF.